This T cell receptor beta chain is drawn from a study of T cell responses to AZD1222 COVID-19 vaccine (dated by TCRdb to the early 2020s). Study-level background: A total of 233 trial participants underwent TCR sequencing, of whom some 200 had received two doses of AZD1222 and some 26 had received two doses of the MenACWY control vaccine. Enrollment into the trials was organized by age into subgroups of 18-55, 56-69 and 70-plus years, and those subgroups contained about 160, 30 and 59 TCR-sequenced participants, respectively. Summary of the overall study and its limitations: Conclusions about previously exposed vaccinees are limited because only six or seven AZD1222 recipients were SARS-CoV-2 seropositive at baseline. Epitopes outside the regions mutated in the B.1.351 and B.1.1.7 variants were reportedly recognized by nearly half of the unique spike-specific TCRs. Because no samples from the day 14 peak response were available, repertoires could be characterized only after the peak T cell response. Spike-specific TCR breadth and depth rose significantly after two AZD1222 doses compared with day 0 and with MenACWY recipients. Most participants were white British and females outnumbered males, and the authors suggested that clonal diversity may have been underestimated. The 56-69-year group was small, and its depth increase did not reach significance, likely because of low power. CD4 TCRs associated with the vaccine covered the entire spike protein, and the dominant responses were in regions 160-218 and 743-854.

The CDR3 regions of human TCRbeta chains were subjected to immunosequencing. Regarding the original processing steps: Repertoire TCRs were matched against a reference library of SARS-CoV-2-specific TCRs generated with the MIRA antigen-specificity platform. Breadth was defined as the fraction of unique TCRs that were SARS-CoV-2-associated. Depth was defined as the fraction of total T cells that were SARS-CoV-2-associated. Using the MIRA data, every spike-specific TCR was mapped to the spike region that the TCR reacted to and assigned to either a CD4 or a CD8 class. Log10-transformed breadth and depth values were compared by one-way ANOVA with Sidak's multiple comparisons tests. TCRdb obtained this table from immuneACCESS and retained in-frame rearrangements with V and J assigned. These tables miss some clones; where compared with another copy, unresolved V genes account for less than half of the shortfall, and the remainder is unexplained. The V and J calls and clone size come from that table; D and trimming were worked out from the DNA. Counted in this sample were more than 15,000 clones; about 80% of them appeared once. The biggest ten clones account for more than 13% of the sample.

In the paper's terms, the time point label means: about 28 days (+/-7) after the second vaccine dose. AZD1222 recipients given second doses at about 4 weeks or at about 12 weeks were pooled, since spike-specific TCR depth and breadth were not found to differ between the two schedules. The vaccinee samples were drawn from two UK trials, COV001 and COV002, one of which was a single-blind randomized controlled phase 2/3 trial testing AZD1222 (ChAdOx1 nCoV-19) in healthy adults. Trial participant PBMC samples were collected at day 0 and day 28 after the second dose for TCRbeta chain sequencing. On this clone itself: Its antigen remains unidentified. Base-call qualities are not available, and no considerably larger clone is one nucleotide away.

V is cut by 6 bases and J by 6 bases, and the space between the germline ends is 12 bases. CDR1 LNHDA and CDR2 SQIVND were looked up in the germline V gene (reference sequence). The cysteine opens and the phenylalanine closes a CDR3 of 13 amino acids. CDR3 DNA only is kept here, 39 bases in frame from base 1. This sequence uses TRBV19 and TRBJ1-5; tentative D gene TRBD1, with 5 bases matching. Sequenced here: peripheral blood, sampled 28 days after the second AZD1222 dose. The TCR sequence derives from an adult who received the AZD1222 COVID-19 vaccine. The CDR3 here reads CASSPGGGQPQHF. Read as DNA, the sequence is TGTGCCAGTAGCCCCGGCGGGGGTCAGCCCCAGCATTTT.